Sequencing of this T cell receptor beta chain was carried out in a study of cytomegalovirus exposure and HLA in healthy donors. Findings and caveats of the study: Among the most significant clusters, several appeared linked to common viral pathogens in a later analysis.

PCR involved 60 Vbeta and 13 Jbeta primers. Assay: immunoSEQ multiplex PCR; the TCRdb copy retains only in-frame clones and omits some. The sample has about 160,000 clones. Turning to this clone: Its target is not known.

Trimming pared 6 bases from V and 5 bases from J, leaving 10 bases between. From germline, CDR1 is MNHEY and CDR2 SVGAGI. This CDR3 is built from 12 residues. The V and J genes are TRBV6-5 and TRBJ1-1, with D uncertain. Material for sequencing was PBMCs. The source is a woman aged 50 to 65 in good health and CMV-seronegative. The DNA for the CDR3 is TGTGCCAGCAGGACGCCGGGGACTGAAGCTTTCTTT. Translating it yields CASRTPGTEAFF.